Included here is one TCR beta chain sequence, with context. What it binds is not known. In germline, CDR1 is SQVTM, CDR2 ANQGSEA. V lost 0 bases to trimming and J lost 0 bases; unmatched junction nucleotides: 6. The CDR3 sequence is 16 residues long. Only in-frame clones appear in the TCRdb table, and some are missing; sequencing was by immunoSEQ multiplex PCR. The specimen gives 6,000 to 7,500 clones without singletons; the ten biggest hold around 50%. This sample was included in a study of T cells after posttransplantation cyclophosphamide. Whole-study findings and limits: Later post-transplant blood repertoires were often dominated by donor CD8+ memory clones.

Busulfan-fludarabine conditioning, marrow transplant, and cyclophosphamide on days +3 and +4 were administered. Sequences were derived from PBMCs, sampled after allogeneic stem cell transplant with posttransplant cyclophosphamide. This rearrangement joins TRBV29-1 to TRBJ2-5; 8 positions agree with TRBD2. The source of this sequence is a male patient between 45 and 60 years old who received an allogeneic stem cell transplant from an unrelated donor, was CMV-positive, and had acute GVHD only. Some T cells may be graft donor cells. The CDR3 DNA is TGCAGCGTTGAAGATGGGGGGCGGGGGGACCAAGAGACCCAGTACTTC. The encoded protein is CSVEDGGRGDQETQYF. Drawing the rest from reference TRBV29-1 and TRBJ2-5, the complete variable domain is SAVISQKPSRDICQRGTSLTIQCQVDSQVTMMFWYRQQPGQSLTLIATANQGSEATYESGFVIDKFPISRPNLTFSTLTVSNMSPEDSSIYLCSVEDGGRGDQETQYFGPGTRLLVL.